The source of this T cell receptor (beta chain) is a study of T cells in Graves' hyperthyroidism and ophthalmopathy. Diagnoses rested on clinical symptoms, serum thyroxine and TRAb, thyroid ultrasound and orbital computed tomography. The sample, blood from the first hyperthyroidism diagnosis, precedes any ophthalmopathy symptoms. Amplification of TCR beta CDR3 regions was performed using RNA transcripts as template. The TCR CDR3 was amplified in a first-round RT-PCR using the HTBI primer set. Using its own MiXCR run on the multiplex PCR reads, TCRdb lists one record per CDR3 protein. Of over 250,000 distinct CDR3 sequences in the sample, about 25% were seen once. Trimming at V came to 6 bases and at J to 1 base, leaving 6 bases not matched to a gene. The CDR3 consists of 15 residues. This clonotype was counted many times.

The TCR originated in a man aged 35 to 55 with Graves' hyperthyroidism that later progressed to Graves' ophthalmopathy. Sample: blood. This chain links TRBV12-3 or TRBV12-4 with TRBJ2-7; 10 bases fit TRBD2. Written as DNA, the CDR3 is TGTGCCAGCAGGGGCGGGACTAGCGTTTCCTACGAGCAGTACTTC. Protein product: CASRGGTSVSYEQYF.